This T cell receptor (beta chain) originates from a study of shared clonotypes between healthy human individuals (dated by TCRdb to the early 2020s). A note on the overall study: Three men and two women, aged 18 to 49 years, made up the cohort. Different laboratories and diverse techniques were used to prepare libraries and sequence TCR repertoires, to increase sequencing depth and limit assay-specific biases. For each donor, CD4 naive and CD4 memory were each run on three plates, CD8 naive on two plates, and CD8 memory on one plate. Each donor's leukapheresis produced roughly between roughly 0.85 and 10 billion PBMCs. To estimate repertoire size and how much clonotype sharing occurs between individuals, the study deeply sequenced the blood TCR repertoires of five healthy adults. Results the study describes overall, beyond this receptor: The genetic and exposure-history diversity represented was limited by the small number of donors. Sampling was restricted to blood, and TCR repertoires in tissues likely differ from the TCR repertoires found in blood. Clonotypes shared by all four sorted-subset donors showed higher generation probabilities than non-shared clonotypes. Approximately 5% of naive CD4, 3% to 4% of naive CD8, 2.3% of memory CD4, and about 0.4% of memory CD8 clonotypes were shared across several donors. Larger estimated clonotype richness was generally found for naive subsets than for memory subsets. Even with the large sequencing depth, rarefaction of the sorted-subset datasets indicated that sequencing was incomplete. Based on pairwise subsampling, the degree of clonotype sharing among donors was expected to be affected by sequencing depth.

Using the deep immunoSEQ assay, TCR CDR3 regions were amplified from genomic DNA by multiplex PCR. For each cell subset, the extracted genomic DNA was distributed evenly across all wells of several immunoSEQ 96-well plates, and each plate served as one replicate. Each replicate PCR for sorted subsets received around 210 ng genomic DNA, equal to tens of thousands of T cell genomes. Purified libraries were measured with a Qubit 3.0 fluorometer, size-checked on a Bioanalyzer 2100, and measured again with the KAPA Library Quantification kit. Every immunoSEQ 96-well plate was sequenced on a separate single-read 150-cycle Illumina NextSeq 550 flow cell. Concerning the study's data processing: Because only junctional sequences without quality scores were contained in the immunoSEQ output, filtering matching that applied to full-length reads could not be performed. Sequences were annotated with PyIR, a Python wrapper for IgBLAST v1.9, and V/J genes and CDR3 were assigned using IMGT germline references. Reads were filtered out if the reads had weak V/J assignments (E-value above 1e-6), no CDR3, stop codons, out-of-frame junctions, or ambiguous translated residues. V3J clonotypes were defined as sequences sharing the same inferred V gene, J gene, and CDR3 amino acid sequence. To compute the percentage overlap between repertoires, the number of shared unique clonotypes was divided by the size of the smaller repertoire. RTK rarefaction, the Chao1 estimator, and Recon v2.1 estimates of unobserved clonotypes were used to assess repertoire richness. For all TCRbeta clonotypes obtained by the gDNA method from several donors, generation probabilities were computed with OLGA. Drawn from immuneACCESS, this table holds only the in-frame rearrangements with V and J called that TCRdb kept. Clones are partly lost; checked studies trace under half to an unresolved V gene and leave the rest unexplained. Clone size and the V and J calls come from that table; the DNA yielded D and trimming. The sample contains fewer than 200,000 clones, around 93% of them found a single time. Around 0.067% of the sample is taken by the ten largest.

The CDR3 holds 15 amino acids from the cysteine to the phenylalanine. The read is trimmed to its CDR3 DNA, 45 bases read in frame from base 1. CDR1 and CDR2, looked up from the germline V gene, are SGHRS and YFSETQ. Donors were healthy HIV-negative adults with no recently reported acute infections or vaccinations. Every donor was a Caucasian adult living in Nashville, Tennessee, USA. CD4+ T cells were enriched through magnetic negative selection, after which naive cells were positively selected on CD45RA and the remaining negative fraction served as the memory subset. Blood was obtained by leukapheresis, after which PBMCs were separated by Ficoll-Histopaque density gradient centrifugation and cryopreserved in liquid nitrogen vapor phase. Analytical flow cytometry was used to check the purity and quantity of each magnetically sorted T cell population. From each sorted fraction, genomic DNA was isolated and quantified by UV absorbance on a Nanodrop 2000c.

With respect to this clone: Its target antigen remains unknown. Base-call qualities are not available, and no considerably larger clone is one nucleotide away.

This sequence originates from a woman in her twenties or thirties in good health. The sequencing sample was made of naive CD4+ T cells sorted from blood. The cell subset or site label of this sample denotes: CD45RA+ positively selected. The chain joins TRBV5-1 to TRBJ2-5, with 9 bases aligning to TRBD2. The DNA matches TRBJ2-7 better at its end, which makes the J call doubtful. CDR3 loop: CASSGSGRALDEQYF. At the DNA level, the sequence is TGCGCCAGCAGCGGTAGCGGGAGAGCTCTTGACGAGCAGTACTTC.